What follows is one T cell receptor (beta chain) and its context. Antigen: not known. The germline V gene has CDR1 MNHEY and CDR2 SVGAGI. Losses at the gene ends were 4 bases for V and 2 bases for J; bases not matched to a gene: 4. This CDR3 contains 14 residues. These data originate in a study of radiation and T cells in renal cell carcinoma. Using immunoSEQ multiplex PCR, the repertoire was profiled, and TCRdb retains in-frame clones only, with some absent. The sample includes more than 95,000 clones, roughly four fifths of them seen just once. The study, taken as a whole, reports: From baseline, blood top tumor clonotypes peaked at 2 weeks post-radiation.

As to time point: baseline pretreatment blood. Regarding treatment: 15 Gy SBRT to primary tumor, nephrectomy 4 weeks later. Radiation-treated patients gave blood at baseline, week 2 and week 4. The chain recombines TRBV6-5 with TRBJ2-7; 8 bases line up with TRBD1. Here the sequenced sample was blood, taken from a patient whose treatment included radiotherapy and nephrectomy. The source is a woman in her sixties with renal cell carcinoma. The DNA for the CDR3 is TGTGCCAGCAGTTTCACAGGGGGTCCCTACGAGCAGTACTTC. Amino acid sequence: CASSFTGGPYEQYF.